The clone carrying this T cell receptor (beta chain) was found many times. Its antigen is as yet unknown. Using its own MiXCR run on the 5' RACE reads, TCRdb lists one record per CDR3 protein. The sample contains 30,000 or so distinct CDR3 sequences, 21% of which appear only once. These data are taken from a study of T-cell memory formation after mild COVID-19. Study-wide points: Contracting clones from day 15 to 85 showed balanced CD4/CD8; later expanders favored CD4+.

The sequencing sample was made of PBMCs or a T cell subset sorted from them (not recorded which). This receptor was obtained from an adult who had mild COVID-19 (a few samples of this study predate the infection). Cell type and time point are not known.

The CDR3 DNA is TGTGCCAGCAGCTTTGGACAGAACTACGAGCAGTACTTC. Its translation: CASSFGQNYEQYF. This chain uses TRBV12-3 or TRBV12-4 with TRBJ2-7, with a weak D call TRBD1 (6 bases). The CDR3 is made up of 13 amino acids. The V end was cut by 6 bases, the J end by 3 bases, with 12 bases between.